This T cell receptor beta chain is drawn from a study of persistence of HIV-infected CD4 T cells. Study overall: The sample holds CD4+ T cells responsive to CMV or HIV-1 Gag.

The CDR3 loop spans 16 amino acids. The V gene's germline CDR1 is MNHEY and CDR2 SVGAGI. Trimming cost V 0 bases and J 4 bases; bases outside gene matches: 5. Cells were stimulated with overlapping HIV-1 Gag 15-mer peptides. Sorted nonresponding memory CD4+ T cells were CD40L-negative, CD69-negative, CD45RO-high. Before stimulation, PBMCs underwent CD8+ T cell depletion. On this clone: Its target is not known.

Findings of the study overall: Bulk TCR data could not be restricted to HIV-1-infected CMV-responding cells. CMV- and Gag-responding cells had lower TCRbeta richness than CD3/CD28-responding cells.

This was the immunoSEQ version 4 assay in survey mode. Sequenced by immunoSEQ multiplex PCR; TCRdb stores in-frame clones only, minus some. The sample consists of tens of thousands of clones, about 84% of them appearing once. The sequence was obtained from an adult man with HIV who was CMV-seropositive. V usage is TRBV6-5 and J usage is TRBJ2-2, with TRBD2 matching over 7 bases. Here the sequenced sample was CD4+ T cells sorted from PBMCs after 18-hour stimulation, taken from a patient who received antiretroviral therapy. The CDR3 coding sequence is TGTGCCAGCAGTTACTCGAGTGGGAGGGTCACCGGGGAGCTGTTTTTT. This encodes CASSYSSGRVTGELFF.